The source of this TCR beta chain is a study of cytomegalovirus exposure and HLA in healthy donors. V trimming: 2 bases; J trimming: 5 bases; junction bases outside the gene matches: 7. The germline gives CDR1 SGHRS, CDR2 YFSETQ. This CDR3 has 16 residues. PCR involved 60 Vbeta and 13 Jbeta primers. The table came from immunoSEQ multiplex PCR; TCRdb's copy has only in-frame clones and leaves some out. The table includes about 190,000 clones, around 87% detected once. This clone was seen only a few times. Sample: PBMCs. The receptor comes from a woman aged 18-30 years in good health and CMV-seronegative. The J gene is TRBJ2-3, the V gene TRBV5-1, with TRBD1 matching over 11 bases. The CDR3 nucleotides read TGCGCCAGCAGCTTCCCCCGGGACAGGGGGATAGATACGCAGTATTTT. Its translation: CASSFPRDRGIDTQYF. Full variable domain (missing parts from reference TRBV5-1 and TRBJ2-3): KAGVTQTPRYLIKTRGQQVTLSCSPISGHRSVSWYQQTPGQGLQFLFEYFSETQRNKGNFPGRFSGRQFSNSRSEMNVSTLELGDSALYLCASSFPRDRGIDTQYFGPGTRLTVL.